The clone carrying this TCR beta chain was seen a few times. Its antigen remains unidentified. The CDR3 is 16 residues long. Germline CDR1 and CDR2: SNHLY and FYNNEI. V trimming: 11 bases; J trimming: 4 bases; junction bases outside the gene matches: 13. A single record per CDR3 protein comes from TCRdb applying MiXCR to the reads. In the table there are some 400,000 distinct CDR3 sequences, around a sixth of which are singletons. The data derive from a study of T cell repertoires in cytomegalovirus infection. Study conclusions and caveats: Predominance within the ex vivo response was attributable to HLA-C-restricted CMV-specific TCR beta clonotypes.

Material for sequencing was PBMCs. The chain combines TRBV2 with TRBJ2-6; 8 bases map to TRBD2. The receptor comes from a human donor in good health (CMV status not recorded). Some clones in this sample may be carry-over from other donors' samples. Here the CDR3 reads CAFPRERGRGANVLTF. As DNA, the CDR3 is TGTGCCTTCCCGAGGGAGCGGGGGAGAGGGGCCAACGTCCTGACTTTC.